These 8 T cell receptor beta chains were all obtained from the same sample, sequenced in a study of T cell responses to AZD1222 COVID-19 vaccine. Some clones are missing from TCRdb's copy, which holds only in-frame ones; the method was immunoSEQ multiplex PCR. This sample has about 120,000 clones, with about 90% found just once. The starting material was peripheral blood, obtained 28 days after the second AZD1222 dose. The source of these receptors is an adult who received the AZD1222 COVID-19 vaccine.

The CDR3 region is CASMGTRAGRSYNEQFF. The DNA of the CDR3 is TGTGCCAGTATGGGCACGAGAGCGGGAAGGTCCTACAATGAGCAGTTCTTC. The chain combines TRBV19 with TRBJ2-1; 7 bases line up with TRBD2. The CDR3 totals 17 residues. The ends lost 7 bases at V and 1 base at J; junction bases unmatched: 13. The germline CDR1 and CDR2 sequences are LNHDA and SQIVND (reference sequence).

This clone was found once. The CDR3 here is CAWSPLGQSNEKLFF. DNA of the CDR3: TGTGCCTGGAGCCCCCTGGGACAGAGTAATGAAAAACTGTTTTTT. The rearrangement joins TRBV30 to TRBJ1-4; TRBD1 matches at 7 bases. This CDR3 is built from 15 residues. Germline assignment: CDR1 GTSNPN and CDR2 SVGIG (reference sequence). Trimming at V came to 3 bases and at J to 4 bases, leaving 8 bases not matched to a gene.

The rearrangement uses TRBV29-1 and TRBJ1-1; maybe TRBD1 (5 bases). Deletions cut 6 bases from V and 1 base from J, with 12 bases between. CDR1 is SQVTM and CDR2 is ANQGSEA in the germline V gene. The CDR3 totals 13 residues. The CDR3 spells CSVGGVGNTEAFF. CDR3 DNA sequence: TGCAGCGTGGGAGGGGTCGGGAACACTGAAGCTTTCTTT. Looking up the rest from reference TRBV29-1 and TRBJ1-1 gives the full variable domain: SAVISQKPSRDICQRGTSLTIQCQVDSQVTMMFWYRQQPGQSLTLIATANQGSEATYESGFVIDKFPISRPNLTFSTLTVSNMSPEDSSIYLCSVGGVGNTEAFFGQGTRLTVV.

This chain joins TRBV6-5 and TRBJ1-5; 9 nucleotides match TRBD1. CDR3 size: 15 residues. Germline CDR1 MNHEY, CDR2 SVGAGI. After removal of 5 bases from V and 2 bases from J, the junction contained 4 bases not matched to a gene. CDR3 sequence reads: CASSQQGAGNQPQHF. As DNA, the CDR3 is TGTGCCAGCAGTCAACAGGGGGCTGGCAATCAGCCCCAGCATTTT.

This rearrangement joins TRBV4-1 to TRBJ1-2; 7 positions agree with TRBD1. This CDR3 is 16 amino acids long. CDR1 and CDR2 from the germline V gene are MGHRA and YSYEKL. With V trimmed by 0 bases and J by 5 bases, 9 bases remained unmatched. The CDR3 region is CASSQDQRDRLYGYTF. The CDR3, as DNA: TGCGCCAGCAGCCAAGATCAACGGGACAGATTGTATGGCTACACCTTC.

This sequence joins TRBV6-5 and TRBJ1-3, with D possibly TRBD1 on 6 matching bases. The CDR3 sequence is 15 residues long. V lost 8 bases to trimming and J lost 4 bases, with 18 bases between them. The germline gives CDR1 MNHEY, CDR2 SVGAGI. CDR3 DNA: TGTGCCAGCCAAGCCCGGTACAGGGTCGGAAACACCATATATTTT. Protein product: CASQARYRVGNTIYF.

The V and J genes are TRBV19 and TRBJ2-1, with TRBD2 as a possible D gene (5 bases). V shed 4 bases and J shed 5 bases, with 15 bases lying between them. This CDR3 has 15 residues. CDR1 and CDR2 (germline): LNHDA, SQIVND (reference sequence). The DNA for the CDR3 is TGTGCCAGTAGTAGCGTGAAAACCGGGGACAATGAGCAGTTCTTC. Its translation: CASSSVKTGDNEQFF.

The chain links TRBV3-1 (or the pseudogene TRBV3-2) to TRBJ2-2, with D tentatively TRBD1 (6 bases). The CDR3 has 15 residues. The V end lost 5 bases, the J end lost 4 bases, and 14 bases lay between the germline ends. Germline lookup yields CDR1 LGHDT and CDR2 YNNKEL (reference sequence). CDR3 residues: CASSSLLRGTGELFF. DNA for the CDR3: TGTGCCAGCAGCTCCTTACTCAGGGGCACCGGGGAGCTGTTTTTT.